This TCR beta chain came from a study of tumor-infiltrating lymphocytes in primary liver carcinoma. Overall study: Patients' primary liver carcinoma was surgically resected. General study results and limits: The top-250-clone fraction was significantly higher in tumors than in blood (p = 0.039).

A primer in the constant region served to generate TCR beta cDNA from about 480 ng of total RNA. Slightly modified ARM-PCR served as the procedure for the TCR beta libraries. These libraries came from three rounds of nested multiplex PCR. Both of the initial two PCR rounds ran for nine to eleven cycles and employed TRBV1-TRBV30 forward primers alongside a C-beta reverse primer. TCRdb redid the calling of the multiplex PCR reads with MiXCR, one entry per CDR3 protein. The table lists some 320,000 distinct CDR3 sequences, approximately 65% of them singletons, with roughly 10% in the top ten. V lost 8 bases and J lost 1, with 9 bases in between. The CDR3 totals 13 residues. CDR1 is MNHEY, CDR2 SVGEGT, per germline. For blood RNA, unsorted whole blood served as the source, and germline DNA was extracted too. There are a few counts of this clonotype. Antigen unknown.

The chain uses TRBV6-2 or TRBV6-3 and TRBJ2-4; no definite D call. Sequenced material: peripheral blood. This TCR was recovered from a man aged 35-49 years with primary liver carcinoma and hepatitis B virus infection. The DNA for the CDR3 is TGTGCCAGCCAAGATGGGGCCAAAAACATTCAGTACTTC. Protein: CASQDGAKNIQYF.